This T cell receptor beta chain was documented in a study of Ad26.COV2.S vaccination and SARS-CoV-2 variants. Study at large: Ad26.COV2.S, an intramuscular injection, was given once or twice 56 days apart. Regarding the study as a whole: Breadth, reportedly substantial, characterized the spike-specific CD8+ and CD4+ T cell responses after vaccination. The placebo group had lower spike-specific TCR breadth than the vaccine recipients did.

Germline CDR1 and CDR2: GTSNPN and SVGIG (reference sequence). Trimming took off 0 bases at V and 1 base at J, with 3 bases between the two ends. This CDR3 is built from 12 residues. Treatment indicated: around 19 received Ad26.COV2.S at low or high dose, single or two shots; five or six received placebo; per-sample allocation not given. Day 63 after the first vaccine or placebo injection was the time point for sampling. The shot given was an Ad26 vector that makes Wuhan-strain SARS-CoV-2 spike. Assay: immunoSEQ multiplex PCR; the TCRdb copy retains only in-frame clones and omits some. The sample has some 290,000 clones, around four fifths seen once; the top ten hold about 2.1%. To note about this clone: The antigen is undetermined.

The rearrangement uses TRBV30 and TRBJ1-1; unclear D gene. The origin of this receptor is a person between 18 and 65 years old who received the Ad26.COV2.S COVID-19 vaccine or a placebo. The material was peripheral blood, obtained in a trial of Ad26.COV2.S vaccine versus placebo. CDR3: CAWSVGNTEAFF. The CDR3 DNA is TGTGCCTGGAGTGTAGGGAACACTGAAGCTTTCTTT.